The 26 T cell receptor beta chains in this list originate from one sample, sequenced in a study of CD8+ T cells in alopecia areata (dated by TCRdb to 2016 to 2018). Library construction relied on the immunoSEQ multiplex PCR assay. For TCR sequencing, RNA was extracted from every sample and reverse transcribed into cDNA to serve as template. TCRdb's version of the immuneACCESS table is confined to in-frame rearrangements and falls short of the full clone set. An unresolved V gene accounts for under half of the shortfall where checked; the remainder is of unknown origin. The sample table lists 190,000 or so clones, roughly three fifths of them with a count of one. Of the sample, 10% to 15% is held by the ten largest clones. In the paper's terms, the time point label means: around 22 weeks on oral tofacitinib. In the paper's terms, the treatment or condition label means: oral pan-JAK inhibitor, 5-10 mg twice daily.

The sequenced sample was CD8+ T cells sorted from blood, obtained at week 24, from a patient treated with tofacitinib. The receptors originated from a human donor with alopecia areata.

This chain links TRBV6-1 with TRBJ1-1; D may be TRBD1 (6 bases). V was clipped by 3 bases and J by 3 bases, with 11 bases between them. The CDR3 runs 14 residues. From germline, CDR1 is MNHNS and CDR2 SASEGT. CDR3: CASSDDEGDTEAFF. The CDR3 DNA reads as TGTGCCAGCAGTGATGACGAGGGGGACACTGAAGCTTTCTTT.

The CDR3 region is CSVEDRGGLGTEAFF. CDR3 nucleotide sequence: TGCAGCGTTGAAGACCGGGGGGGGCTAGGCACTGAAGCTTTCTTT. The J gene is TRBJ1-1, the V gene TRBV29-1; tentative D call: TRBD1 (6 bases). CDR1 SQVTM and CDR2 ANQGSEA come from the germline V gene. The V end lost 0 bases, the J end lost 4 bases, and 15 bases lay between the germline ends. This CDR3 contains 15 residues.

This clone has just a few counts. The chain combines TRBV27 with TRBJ1-6, with D possibly being TRBD1 (5 bases). The CDR3 length is 14 residues. V gave up 3 bases and J gave up 9 bases, with 12 bases separating them. Germline values: CDR1 MNHEY, CDR2 SMNVEV (reference sequence). The CDR3 loop is CASSLIGEASPLHF. For the CDR3, the DNA is TGTGCCAGCAGTTTGATAGGGGAAGCTTCACCCCTCCACTTT.

This clone has more than one count but fewer than ten. This specimen includes other DNA sequences encoding the same CDR3. The chain has TRBV15 and TRBJ1-5, with D perhaps TRBD1 (5 bases). The CDR3 length is 13 residues. V shed 3 bases and J shed 3 bases, with 6 bases lying between them. Germline lookup yields CDR1 LNHNV and CDR2 YYDKDF (reference sequence). CDR3 protein: CATSRDTNQPQHF. In DNA form, the CDR3 reads TGTGCCACCAGCAGGGACACCAATCAGCCCCAGCATTTT.

V is TRBV13 and J is TRBJ2-3; D gene unclear. V was shortened by 3 bases and J by 1 base, with 2 bases between the two germline ends. From germline, CDR1 is PRHDT and CDR2 FYEKMQ (reference sequence). This CDR3 has 12 amino acids. The CDR3 nucleotides read TGTGCCAGCAGCTTTGGCACAGATACGCAGTATTTT. Translation gives CASSFGTDTQYF.

The chain combines TRBV11-2 with TRBJ2-5; perhaps TRBD1 as D (5 bases). Germline CDR1 reads SGHAT; CDR2 reads FQNNGV. The CDR3 consists of 14 residues. Deletions cut 7 bases from V and 2 bases from J, with 14 bases between. The CDR3 is CASIGAGVQETQYF. In nucleotides, the CDR3 is TGTGCCAGCATAGGGGCAGGAGTTCAAGAGACCCAGTACTTC.

This clone was seen only a few times. The chain uses TRBV15 and TRBJ2-5, with a weak D call TRBD1 (5 bases). The V end was cut by 3 bases, the J end by 3 bases, with 14 bases between. Germline-derived CDR1 and CDR2 are LNHNV and YYDKDF (reference sequence). The CDR3 sequence is 15 residues long. The CDR3 here is CATSSTGLFEETQYF. The CDR3 nucleotides read TGTGCCACCAGCAGTACAGGTTTATTTGAAGAGACCCAGTACTTC.

The V and J genes are TRBV6-1 and TRBJ1-5; a possible D gene is TRBD1 (5 bases). The V and J ends lost 2 bases and 5 bases respectively, with 22 bases between them. Germline V CDR1 and CDR2: MNHNS, SASEGT. The CDR3 runs 18 residues. Here the CDR3 reads CASSESLGVGKIDQPQHF. In nucleotides, the CDR3 is TGTGCCAGCAGTGAATCGCTGGGGGTGGGGAAGATCGATCAGCCCCAGCATTTT.

This clone has just one count. This rearrangement joins TRBV6-5 to TRBJ2-5; TRBD2 is a possible D gene (5 bases). CDR1 and CDR2 from the germline V gene are MNHEY and SVGAGI. The CDR3 runs to 15 residues. V shed 3 bases and J shed 2 bases, with 13 bases lying between them. The DNA of the CDR3 is TGTGCCAGCAGTTATGCGTGGGAGATACAAGAGACCCAGTACTTC. Its translation: CASSYAWEIQETQYF.

A few counts support this clone. The chain links TRBV13 to TRBJ1-4; 9 bases match TRBD1. In germline, CDR1 is PRHDT, CDR2 FYEKMQ (reference sequence). The CDR3 length is 14 residues. After removal of 4 bases from V and 7 bases from J, the junction contained 4 bases not matched to a gene. The CDR3 DNA reads as TGTGCCAGCAGCTCCAACAGGGGGCCTGAAAAACTGTTTTTT. It specifies CASSSNRGPEKLFF.

V and J are TRBV7-4 and TRBJ2-3; the match to TRBD1 covers 11 bases. The germline V gene has CDR1 SGHVT and CDR2 SQSDAQ. V trimming: 5 bases; J trimming: 2 bases; junction bases outside the gene matches: 6. The CDR3 extends over 16 amino acids. As DNA, the CDR3 is TGTGCCAGCAGCCTGGACAGGGGGCGGGTCACAGATACGCAGTATTTT. It specifies CASSLDRGRVTDTQYF.

The genes are TRBV19 and TRBJ1-1; D is perhaps TRBD1 (5 bases). Trimming shortened V by 4 bases and J by 7 bases, and 16 bases separated the two germline ends. The CDR3 spans 14 residues. The germline V gene has CDR1 LNHDA and CDR2 SQIVND (reference sequence). For the CDR3, the DNA is TGTGCCAGTAGTAACACGCCCCGGGGGGGTGAAGCTTTCTTT. This translates into CASSNTPRGGEAFF.

This chain uses TRBV23-1 with TRBJ2-1; D is uncertain. TRBV23-1 is an ORF; its function is uncertain. The CDR3 runs 16 residues. Trimming removed 6 bases from V and 2 bases from J, with 17 bases in between. The CDR3 here is CASSRPRLQAYNEQFF. CDR3 coding DNA: TGCGCCAGCAGCCGACCCCGACTTCAGGCCTACAATGAGCAGTTCTTC.

The chain uses TRBV30 and TRBJ2-7; no definite D call. The CDR3 covers 13 residues. The V gene lost 0 bases and the J gene lost 3 bases, with 9 bases spanning the gap. The V gene's germline CDR1 is GTSNPN and CDR2 SVGIG (reference sequence). The CDR3 sequence is CAWSVGRYYEQYF. CDR3 DNA sequence: TGTGCCTGGAGTGTGGGAAGGTACTACGAGCAGTACTTC. The full variable domain, in which reference TRBV30 and TRBJ2-7 provide the parts outside the CDR3, is SQTIHQWPATLVQPVGSPLSLECTVEGTSNPNLYWYRQAAGRGLQLLFYSVGIGQISSEVPQNLSASRPQDRQFILSSKKLLLSDSGFYLCAWSVGRYYEQYFGPGTRLTVT.

The rearrangement uses TRBV11-2 and TRBJ2-2; D remains ambiguous. Looked up from germline, CDR1 is SGHAT and CDR2 is FQNNGV. The V end lost 5 bases, the J end lost 8 bases, and 9 bases lay between the germline ends. This CDR3 region has 12 residues. CDR3 in DNA: TGTGCCAGCAGCCTCGGCAAGGGGGAGCTGTTTTTT. As protein: CASSLGKGELFF.

The gene calls are TRBV5-6 and TRBJ2-3; D unclear. This CDR3 comprises 13 residues. Between the trimmed V and J ends, which lost 0 bases and 4 bases, there was a span of 6 bases. Looked up from germline, CDR1 is SGHDT and CDR2 is YYEEEE. CDR3 in amino acids: CASSLGDPDTQYF. The DNA of the CDR3 is TGTGCCAGCAGCTTGGGAGATCCAGATACGCAGTATTTT.

The J gene is TRBJ2-7, the V gene TRBV30; D is ambiguous. In germline, CDR1 is GTSNPN, CDR2 SVGIG (reference sequence). The CDR3 totals 13 residues. Trimming left V 3 bases short and J 4 bases short, with 13 bases between. For the CDR3, the DNA is TGTGCCTGGAGGGCAGCTGCTAATTACGAGCAGTACTTC. Translated: CAWRAAANYEQYF. The full variable domain, its missing parts supplied by reference TRBV30 and TRBJ2-7, is SQTIHQWPATLVQPVGSPLSLECTVEGTSNPNLYWYRQAAGRGLQLLFYSVGIGQISSEVPQNLSASRPQDRQFILSSKKLLLSDSGFYLCAWRAAANYEQYFGPGTRLTVT.

The rearrangement links TRBV9 to TRBJ1-1; D may be TRBD1 (6 bases). Germline V lookup: CDR1 SGDLS, CDR2 YYNGEE. Trimming removed 0 bases from V and 1 base from J, with 19 bases in between. The CDR3 has 18 residues. The CDR3 nucleotides read TGTGCCAGCAGCGTAGATAGTAGTACCGGGGGCTCGAACACTGAAGCTTTCTTT. Amino acids: CASSVDSSTGGSNTEAFF.

This rearrangement joins TRBV5-1 to TRBJ2-5, with 11 bases identical to TRBD2. The V gene end was trimmed by 4 bases and the J gene end by 5 bases; junction bases not matched to a gene: 10. Germline values: CDR1 SGHRS, CDR2 YFSETQ. There are 16 residues in the CDR3. The CDR3 is CASSVKILAGDETQYF. The CDR3 nucleotides are TGCGCCAGCAGCGTAAAAATACTAGCGGGGGACGAGACCCAGTACTTC.

There are a few counts of this clone. Mismatch with germline at one junction end may stem from a read error. The CDR3: CASSAGTRAFF. CDR3 DNA sequence: TGTGCCAGCAGTGCAGGGACCCGCGCTTTTTTC. This chain links TRBV25-1 with TRBJ2-7, with D perhaps given as TRBD1 or TRBD2 (5 bases each). CDR3 length equals 11 residues. Germline CDR1 MGHDK, CDR2 SYGVNS.

This clone has a single count. The chain uses TRBV7-6 and TRBJ2-1; no firm D call. CDR1 SGHVS and CDR2 FNYEAQ come from the germline V gene. Trimming took 1 base from V and 6 from J, leaving 4 bases between them. CDR3 length equals 12 residues. CDR3 region: CASSLEGNEQFF. The CDR3 DNA is TGTGCCAGCAGCTTAGAAGGCAATGAGCAGTTCTTC.

This chain joins TRBV11-2 and TRBJ2-2; 9 bases line up with TRBD1. Unmatched junction bases numbered 0, after V lost 5 bases and J lost 5 bases. There are 13 residues in the CDR3. Germline V CDR1 and CDR2: SGHAT, FQNNGV. The CDR3 sequence: CASSGQGTGELFF. The CDR3, as DNA: TGTGCCAGCAGCGGACAGGGGACCGGGGAGCTGTTTTTT.

This chain links TRBV12-5 with TRBJ2-7, with D maybe TRBD1 (5 bases). With 3 bases removed from V and 1 base from J, the gap between germline ends came to 16 bases. This CDR3 is built from 16 residues. The V gene's germline CDR1 is LGHNT and CDR2 FRNRAP. CDR3 protein: CASGFSLGDRSYEQYF. Here the CDR3 DNA reads TGTGCTAGTGGTTTCTCTCTGGGCGACAGATCCTACGAGCAGTACTTC.

This clone was seen just once. This chain joins TRBV29-1 and TRBJ2-7, with 7 bases fitting TRBD2. Germline CDR1 SQVTM, CDR2 ANQGSEA. The ends lost 4 bases at V and 5 bases at J; junction bases unmatched: 11. The CDR3 covers 14 residues. CDR3 amino acids: CSVGGGRQSDEQYF. The CDR3 nucleotides read TGCAGCGTTGGGGGAGGGAGACAGAGCGACGAGCAGTACTTC.

The chain couples TRBV10-3 to TRBJ2-6, with TRBD2 matching 13 bases. Germline V gene lookup returns CDR1 ENHRY and CDR2 SYGVKD. The CDR3 runs 20 residues. The V gene end was trimmed by 8 bases and the J gene end by 0 bases; junction bases not matched to a gene: 13. CDR3 protein: CAIATSGGAPSSSGANVLTF. CDR3 coding DNA: TGTGCCATCGCTACTAGCGGGGGGGCCCCAAGCTCCTCTGGGGCCAACGTCCTGACTTTC.

The V call is TRBV2, the J call TRBJ2-7; a weak D match, TRBD2 (6 bases). The CDR3 covers 13 residues. Germline values: CDR1 SNHLY, CDR2 FYNNEI. V lost 8 bases and J lost 3, with 14 bases in between. CDR3 protein: CASQSRGNYEQYF. In DNA form, the CDR3 reads TGTGCCAGCCAGAGTCGGGGGAACTACGAGCAGTACTTC.